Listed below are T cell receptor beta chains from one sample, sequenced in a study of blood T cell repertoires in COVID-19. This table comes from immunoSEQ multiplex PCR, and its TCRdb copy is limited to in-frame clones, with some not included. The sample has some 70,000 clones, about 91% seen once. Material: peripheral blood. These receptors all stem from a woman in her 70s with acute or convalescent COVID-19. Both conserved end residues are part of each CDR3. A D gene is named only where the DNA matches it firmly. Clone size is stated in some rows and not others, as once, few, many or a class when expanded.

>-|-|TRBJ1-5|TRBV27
TGTGCCAGCAGTTTGGGGAGAAATCAGCCCCAGCATTTT
CASSLGRNQPQHF
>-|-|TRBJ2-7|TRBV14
TGTGCCAGCAGCCAAGAAAACAGGTTTCCCTACGAGCAGTACTTC
CASSQENRFPYEQYF
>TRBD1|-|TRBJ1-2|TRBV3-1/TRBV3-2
TGTGCCAGCAGCCTCCGACAGGGTAACTATGGCTACACCTTC
CASSLRQGNYGYTF
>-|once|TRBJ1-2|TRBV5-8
TGTGCCAGCAGCTTGTCCGGGGTCATCAGCTACACCTTC
CASSLSGVISYTF
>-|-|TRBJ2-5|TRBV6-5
TGTGCCAGCAATCCAGGGAAGGGGGAGACCCAGTACTTC
CASNPGKGETQYF
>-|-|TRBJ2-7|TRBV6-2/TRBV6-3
TGTGCCAGCAGTACTTGGGCAAGCGGCACCTACGAGCAGTACTTC
CASSTWASGTYEQYF
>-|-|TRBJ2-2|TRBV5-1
TGCGCCAGCAGCTCCAGCCAACTAAAACCGGCAGGGGAGCTGTTTTTT
CASSSSQLKPAGELFF
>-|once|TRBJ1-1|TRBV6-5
TGTGCCAGCAGATTAAACACTGAAGCTTTCTTT
CASRLNTEAFF
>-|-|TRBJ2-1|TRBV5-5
TGTGCCAGCAGCGTCTACTACCTTCTCCTGGATGAGCAGTTCTTC
CASSVYYLLLDEQFF
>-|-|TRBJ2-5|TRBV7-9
TGTGCCAGCAGCGAGACAGTCCTAAGCGGGGAGACCCAGTACTTC
CASSETVLSGETQYF
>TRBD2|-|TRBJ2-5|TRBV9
TGTGCCAGCAGCGTCGGGACTAGCGGGGGGGCAGAGGAGACCCAGTACTTC
CASSVGTSGGAEETQYF
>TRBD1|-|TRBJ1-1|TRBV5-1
TGCGCCAGCAGCCGGTCAGGGGGCAGTGACACTGAAGCTTTCTTT
CASSRSGGSDTEAFF
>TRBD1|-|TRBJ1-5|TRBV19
TGTGCCAGTAGTATAGGAGGGACAGGGACACAGCCCCAGCATTTT
CASSIGGTGTQPQHF